These 23 T cell receptor beta chains were sequenced from one sample in a study of beta chain features in type 1 diabetes (dated by TCRdb to between 2018 and 2020). Libraries were built with the immunoSEQ multiplex PCR assay. The entire amount of isolated RNA was reverse transcribed using the High Capacity cDNA Reverse Transcription Kit, so the sequenced TCRB transcripts were expressed ones. The source is immuneACCESS, and TCRdb retained only in-frame sequences with V and J called. Part of the clones is not carried over; for the studies checked, unresolved V genes explain less than half of this, and the remainder is unexplained. The sample table shows about 340,000 clones, and roughly 14% are seen once. The top ten hold roughly 0.016% of the sample. The full study reports these points: Type 1 diabetes patients showed a moderate but significant shortening of TCRB CDR3 length in all four CD4+ subsets.

Antigen specificity for these receptors is unknown. Sequenced: naive CD4+ T cells from blood. The sample's cell subset or site label, in plain terms: true naive CD4+ T cells. These receptor sequences come from a young woman with type 1 diabetes.

The chain carries TRBV11-2 and TRBJ1-2, with a weak D call TRBD1 (5 bases). There are 13 residues in the CDR3. Deletions cut 5 bases from V and 7 bases from J, with 14 bases between. In germline, CDR1 is SGHAT, CDR2 FQNNGV. The CDR3 coding sequence is TGTGCCAGCAGCCCCGGGACGGAGGGTGGCTACACCTTC. This encodes CASSPGTEGGYTF.

This sequence joins TRBV7-2 and TRBJ2-7; perhaps TRBD2 as D (5 bases). Germline V gives CDR1 SGHTA, CDR2 FQGNSA. The CDR3 contains 15 residues. Trimming shortened V by 1 base and J by 0 bases, and 10 bases separated the two germline ends. In DNA form, the CDR3 reads TGTGCCAGCAGCTTAGGGACTCCCAGCTCCTACGAGCAGTACGTC. It is translated as CASSLGTPSSYEQYV.

This clone was detected only a few times. The CDR3 nucleotides are TGTGCCAGTAGTGGACAGGCCAGCACTTACGAGCAGTACTTC. This sequence encodes CASSGQASTYEQYF. The rearrangement joins TRBV19 to TRBJ2-7; 7 nucleotides line up with TRBD1. CDR3 length equals 14 residues. V lost 5 bases and J lost 4; bases outside the gene matches: 8. From germline, CDR1 is LNHDA and CDR2 SQIVND (reference sequence).

This clone has just a few counts. J is TRBJ1-1 and V is TRBV20-1; no definite D call. Trimming stripped 1 base from V and 11 bases from J, with 11 bases between. The CDR3 extends over 11 amino acids. Germline V gene lookup returns CDR1 DFQATT and CDR2 SNEGSKA (reference sequence). This CDR3 reads CSARVPPEAFF. The CDR3 nucleotides read TGCAGTGCTAGAGTGCCCCCCGAGGCTTTCTTT.

This clone was observed a few times. V is TRBV27 and J is TRBJ2-3, with 7 positions matching TRBD1. Losses at the gene ends were 6 bases for V and 2 bases for J; bases not matched to a gene: 11. CDR1 MNHEY and CDR2 SMNVEV come from the germline V gene (reference sequence). The CDR3 length is 16 residues. CDR3: CASSREGQRHTDTQYF. In nucleotides, the CDR3 is TGTGCCAGCAGCCGAGAGGGACAGCGCCACACAGATACGCAGTATTTT.

This clone was found a few times. The chain recombines TRBV18 with TRBJ2-5; no clear D. The CDR3 has 13 residues. From germline, CDR1 is KGHSH and CDR2 LQKENI. Trimming cost V 5 bases and J 2 bases, with 9 bases left between them. The CDR3 loop is CASSEQDQETQYF. CDR3 bases: TGTGCCAGCTCAGAGCAGGATCAAGAGACCCAGTACTTC. Based on the CDR3 plus reference TRBV18 and TRBJ2-5, the full variable domain is NAGVMQNPRHLVRRRGQEARLRCSPMKGHSHVYWYRQLPEEGLKFMVYLQKENIIDESGMPKERFSAEFPKEGPSILRIQQVVRGDSAAYFCASSEQDQETQYFGPGTRLLVL.

This clone has only a few counts. The chain carries TRBV29-1 and TRBJ2-6; a possible D gene is TRBD1 (6 bases). Trimming removed 5 bases at V and 6 bases at J, with 14 bases between. The CDR3 totals 14 residues. Germline V gives CDR1 SQVTM, CDR2 ANQGSEA. The CDR3 protein is CSVQQGFSANVLTF. CDR3 DNA: TGCAGCGTTCAACAGGGCTTCTCGGCCAACGTCCTGACTTTC.

This clone was seen just once. The genes are TRBV5-1 and TRBJ2-1; 8 bases line up with TRBD2. Germline loops: CDR1 SGHRS, CDR2 YFSETQ. V dropped 7 bases and J dropped 0; count of bases not matched to a gene: 12. The CDR3 has 17 residues. The CDR3 region has the DNA TGCGCCAGCGACCCGGGGGGGGGCCGAAGCTCCTACAATGAGCAGTTCTTC. Protein sequence: CASDPGGGRSSYNEQFF.

The count of this clone is one. The rearrangement links TRBV4-2 to TRBJ2-1; TRBD2 matches 7 bases. This CDR3 region has 14 residues. V lost 0 bases, J lost 13 bases, and 9 bases stayed unmatched. Germline-derived CDR1 and CDR2 are LGHNA and YNFKEQ. The CDR3 reads CASSQDLREYAQFF. The CDR3 nucleotides are TGTGCCAGCAGCCAAGATTTGCGGGAGTACGCCCAGTTCTTC.

This clone was seen more than once but under ten times. The chain couples TRBV7-2 to TRBJ2-5, with D possibly being TRBD1 (6 bases). The CDR3 consists of 16 residues. The V end was cut by 1 base, the J end by 2 bases, with 14 bases between. Germline CDR1 and CDR2: SGHTA and FQGNSA. This CDR3 is CASSLGPGTTQETQYF. The CDR3 region has the DNA TGTGCCAGCAGCTTAGGCCCCGGGACAACACAAGAGACCCAGTACTTC.

There are a few counts of this clone. The chain combines TRBV29-1 with TRBJ2-5, with 9 bases aligning to TRBD1. The CDR3 is 13 residues long. Losses at the gene ends were 8 bases for V and 3 bases for J; bases not matched to a gene: 7. Germline V gene sequence: CDR1 SQVTM, CDR2 ANQGSEA. The CDR3 spells CSITGTGKETQYF. The CDR3, as DNA: TGCAGCATCACCGGGACAGGGAAAGAGACCCAGTACTTC.

This clone was seen more than once but under ten times. The chain joins TRBV12-5 to TRBJ1-2, with a possible D match to TRBD1 (6 bases). Germline-derived CDR1 and CDR2 are LGHNT and FRNRAP. CDR3 length: 11 amino acids. Trimming left V 6 bases short and J 6 bases short, with 8 bases between. DNA for the CDR3: TGTGCTAGTGGACAGGGTGATGGCTACACCTTC. The encoded protein is CASGQGDGYTF.

This clone was seen a handful of times. The J gene is TRBJ1-4, the V gene TRBV30; D not resolved. The germline V gene has CDR1 GTSNPN and CDR2 SVGIG (reference sequence). This CDR3 is 15 amino acids long. V shed 2 bases and J shed 4 bases, with 14 bases lying between them. This CDR3 reads CAWSPTGRSNEKLFF. The DNA for the CDR3 is TGTGCCTGGAGTCCCACCGGGAGAAGTAATGAAAAACTGTTTTTT.

The rearrangement joins TRBV4-2 to TRBJ2-1; 10 bases fit TRBD2. CDR1 and CDR2 from the germline V gene are LGHNA and YNFKEQ. The V gene end was trimmed by 0 bases and the J gene end by 2 bases; junction bases not matched to a gene: 1. CDR3 length: 16 amino acids. CDR3 sequence reads: CASSQDLAGAYNEQFF. The CDR3 DNA reads as TGTGCCAGCAGCCAAGACCTAGCGGGGGCCTACAATGAGCAGTTCTTC.

This clone was counted a few times. This rearrangement joins TRBV29-1 to TRBJ1-1; D is undetermined. V dropped 6 bases and J dropped 1 base, with 9 bases sitting between them. Germline V gives CDR1 SQVTM, CDR2 ANQGSEA. This CDR3 contains 12 residues. CDR3 region: CSVRHTNTEAFF. CDR3 DNA: TGCAGCGTACGACACACGAACACTGAAGCTTTCTTT.

The gene calls are TRBV19 and TRBJ2-1, with TRBD1 matching 9 bases. V lost 7 bases to trimming and J lost 8 bases; unmatched junction nucleotides: 9. Per the germline V gene, CDR1 is LNHDA and CDR2 is SQIVND (reference sequence). This CDR3 spans 14 amino acids. DNA of the CDR3: TGTGCCAGTAACCGCCGGGACAGGGTGCATGAGCAGTTCTTC. Encoded protein: CASNRRDRVHEQFF.

This rearrangement joins TRBV28 to TRBJ2-7, with 9 positions matching TRBD2. The germline V gene encodes CDR1 MDHEN and CDR2 SYDVKM. J gave up 4 bases and V 1 base, and 5 bases lay outside the gene matches. CDR3 size: 15 residues. The CDR3 protein is CASSLLLAGGYEQYF. The CDR3 DNA reads as TGTGCCAGCAGTTTATTATTGGCGGGAGGGTACGAGCAGTACTTC.

This clone showed up just a few times. The chain couples TRBV10-3 to TRBJ2-6; a possible D gene is TRBD2 (6 bases). The V end was cut by 0 bases, the J end by 4 bases, with 7 bases between. Per the germline V gene, CDR1 is ENHRY and CDR2 is SYGVKD. CDR3 length: 15 amino acids. The CDR3 DNA reads as TGTGCCATCAGTGAGTCTGGGAGGGGGGCCAACGTCCTGACTTTC. This gives the protein CAISESGRGANVLTF.

The V call is TRBV18, the J call TRBJ1-4, with D possibly matching TRBD1 (5 bases). CDR1 is KGHSH and CDR2 is LQKENI in the germline V gene. Trimming pared 3 bases from V and 4 bases from J, leaving 18 bases between. The length of the CDR3 is 17 residues. The chain's CDR3 is CASSPVVGQPLNEKLFF. In DNA, the CDR3 is TGTGCCAGCTCACCGGTAGTCGGACAACCACTTAATGAAAAACTGTTTTTT.

This clone was seen more than once but under ten times. The genes are TRBV7-2 and TRBJ2-4; TRBD2 aligns across 13 bases. CDR3 length: 17 amino acids. J was trimmed by 1 base and V by 8 bases; bases with no gene match: 8. CDR1 and CDR2 from the germline V gene are SGHTA and FQGNSA. The chain's CDR3 is CASGLAGVQGAKNIQYF. In nucleotides, the CDR3 is TGTGCCAGCGGACTAGCGGGAGTTCAAGGGGCCAAAAACATTCAGTACTTC. Full variable domain (outside the CDR3, taken from reference TRBV7-2 and TRBJ2-4): GAGVSQSPSNKVTEKGKDVELRCDPISGHTALYWYRQSLGQGLEFLIYFQGNSAPDKSGLPSDRFSAERTGGSVSTLTIQRTQQEDSAVYLCASGLAGVQGAKNIQYFGAGTRLSVL.

This clone was counted between two and nine times. The chain recombines TRBV18 with TRBJ1-1; the match to TRBD1 covers 7 bases. The length of the CDR3 is 16 residues. Per the germline V gene, CDR1 is KGHSH and CDR2 is LQKENI. Trimming at V came to 2 bases and at J to 1 base, leaving 7 bases not matched to a gene. CDR3 bases: TGTGCCAGCTCACCAACAGGGGAATTTCCGAACACTGAAGCTTTCTTT. Its translation: CASSPTGEFPNTEAFF.

This clone has just a few counts. The CDR3 loop reads CASSPGGRGTQYF. In DNA form, the CDR3 reads TGTGCCAGCAGCCCCGGGGGACGGGGGACCCAGTACTTC. The rearrangement links TRBV6-5 to TRBJ2-5; a possible D gene is TRBD2 (6 bases). This CDR3 comprises 13 residues. The germline CDR1 and CDR2 sequences are MNHEY and SVGAGI. The V end lost 6 bases, the J end lost 7 bases, and 15 bases lay between the germline ends.

The V gene is TRBV9, the J gene TRBJ2-1, with 7 bases lining up with TRBD1. The trim removed 9 bases at V and 3 bases at J, leaving 9 bases unmatched. The germline V gene encodes CDR1 SGDLS and CDR2 YYNGEE. The CDR3 has 14 residues. The CDR3 is CATARDSDYNEQFF. In nucleotides, the CDR3 is TGTGCCACCGCCCGGGACAGCGACTACAATGAGCAGTTCTTC.